What follows is one TCR beta chain and its context. Antigen: not known. At the survey level, the v3.0 immunoSEQ assay was run. Generated by immunoSEQ multiplex PCR, the TCRdb table keeps only in-frame clones and is missing some. The data contain approximately 20,000 clones, around 85% of them singletons. Treatment for every participant with HIV took place in the United States. Held in samples before DNA extraction were about 0.85-11 million cryopreserved PBMC. The CDR3 loop spans 15 amino acids. V was pared by 2 bases and J by 8 bases, with 8 bases of the junction left unmatched. CDR1 and CDR2 (germline): SGHTA, FQGTGA. The entry originates in a study of long-term antiretroviral therapy in people with HIV. Study overall: The oldest samples precede the 2015 immediate-ART recommendation by about a decade. Study results and caveats: Even long-term ART left TRB diversity below transplant donor controls, despite gains.

This chain uses TRBV7-3 with TRBJ2-4; the match to TRBD2 covers 8 bases. The sample was unsorted PBMCs, taken 0.9 years after starting antiretroviral therapy. The origin of this receptor is a man aged 18 to 30 with HIV. The CDR3 loop is CASSLGGGTTDIQYF. CDR3 coding DNA: TGTGCCAGCAGCTTAGGCGGGGGGACCACTGACATTCAGTACTTC.